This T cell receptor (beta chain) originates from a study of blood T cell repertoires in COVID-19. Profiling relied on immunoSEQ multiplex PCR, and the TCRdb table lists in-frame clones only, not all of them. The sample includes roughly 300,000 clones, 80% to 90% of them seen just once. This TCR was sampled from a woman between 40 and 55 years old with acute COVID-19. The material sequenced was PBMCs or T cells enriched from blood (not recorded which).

The CDR3 spells CASRDTGFNQPQHF. The DNA of the CDR3 is TGTGCCAGCAGGGATACAGGGTTCAATCAGCCCCAGCATTTT. V gene TRBV2 combines with J gene TRBJ1-5, with D possibly being TRBD1 (6 bases). CDR3 size: 14 residues. The V gene lost 6 bases and the J gene lost 3 bases, with 12 bases spanning the gap. CDR1 SNHLY and CDR2 FYNNEI come from the germline V gene.